This T cell receptor (beta chain) appears in the sequencing data of a study of spatial heterogeneity in lung cancer. Study-wide context: PBMC collected at follow-up were sequenced when available, a median of roughly 25 months after resection. An average of more than ten raw reads was observed per unique TCR and UMI combination. General study points: Resection saw ubiquitous expanded tumor TCRs appear in blood more than follow-up did.

The time point is: blood at routine non-recurrence follow-up after resection. TCRs were sequenced from unsorted whole RNA of tumor, nontumor lung or PBMC. On each TCR cDNA molecule, a unique molecular identifier was present. Using its own MiXCR run on the 5' RACE reads, TCRdb lists one record per CDR3 protein. The sample carries around 47,000 distinct CDR3 sequences, roughly 7% recorded once. This clonotype was seen at least ten times. The antigen remains undetermined. Germline V CDR1 and CDR2: DFQATT, SNEGSKA (reference sequence). V lost 5 bases and J 13 bases, leaving 15 bases between the germline ends. The CDR3 extends over 12 amino acids.

The receptor was isolated from a female donor with early-stage non-small cell lung cancer. The rearrangement joins TRBV20-1 to TRBJ1-6; D gene unclear. The material was PBMCs, obtained at follow-up. The CDR3 bases are TGCAGTGCTCGAGCCCGGGAAAGGCCCCTCCACTTT. Translated: CSARARERPLHF.